The 8 T cell receptor beta chains listed next were all sequenced from one sample in a study of T cells in Graves' hyperthyroidism and ophthalmopathy (dated by TCRdb to between 2017 and 2020). Library preparation was by multiplex PCR. Sequencing instrument: Illumina HiSeq 2000. Amplification of TCR beta CDR3 regions was carried out from RNA transcripts. The first round of RT-PCR for the TCR CDR3 was performed with the HTBI primer set and the Qiagen OneStep RT-PCR kit. In TCRdb, the public reads were trimmed at Q25 with fastp and aligned with MiXCR, with productive beta chains retained. Each entry merges the rows of one CDR3 protein and shows their most common DNA and genes. This sample holds around 190,000 distinct CDR3 sequences; around 17% were observed only once. The top ten clones comprise over 45% of the sample. Sequenced material: blood. All receptors derive from a woman aged 45-60 years with Graves' hyperthyroidism.

The rearrangement uses TRBV27 and TRBJ1-2, with D possibly matching TRBD1 (5 bases). CDR3 length: 15 residues. Trimming removed 4 bases from V and 0 bases from J, with 12 bases in between. Looked up from germline, CDR1 is MNHEY and CDR2 is SMNVEV (reference sequence). In DNA form, the CDR3 reads TGTGCCAGCAGTTCCTCCGACAGAGCTAACTATGGCTACACCTTC. It yields the protein CASSSSDRANYGYTF.

This clonotype was picked up many times. The J gene is TRBJ2-5, the V gene TRBV12-3 or TRBV12-4; D call uncertain. V gave up 7 bases and J gave up 5 bases, with 11 bases separating them. CDR3 length: 12 residues. CDR3 region: CASTKVGETQYF. The DNA for the CDR3 is TGTGCCAGCACTAAGGTTGGGGAGACCCAGTACTTC.

The V gene is TRBV19, the J gene TRBJ2-3; tentative D call: TRBD2 (5 bases). Germline V gene sequence: CDR1 LNHDA, CDR2 SQIVND (reference sequence). Deletions cut 4 bases from V and 0 bases from J, with 17 bases between. CDR3 length equals 17 residues. CDR3 bases: TGTGCCAGTAGTACCTCGTTAGATAGCGCCAGCACAGATACGCAGTATTTT. Translated, it gives CASSTSLDSASTDTQYF.

There are many counts of this clonotype. The J gene is TRBJ2-1, the V gene TRBV6-1; no definite D call. Germline CDR1 reads MNHNS; CDR2 reads SASEGT. Trimming pared 5 bases from V and 7 bases from J, leaving 15 bases between. The CDR3 extends over 14 amino acids. For the CDR3, the DNA is TGTGCCAGCAGTTACTTACCTTCCGGGAATGAGCAGTTCTTC. Translated: CASSYLPSGNEQFF.

This sequence joins TRBV4-1 and TRBJ2-1; D remains unclear. V lost 2 bases, J lost 10 bases, and 9 bases lay in between. Germline CDR1 MGHRA, CDR2 YSYEKL. The CDR3 has 12 amino acids. CDR3 nucleotide sequence: TGCGCCAGCAGCCAATTGTTCAGGGAGCAGTTCTTC. It yields the protein CASSQLFREQFF.

The chain links TRBV27 to TRBJ1-5; TRBD1 agrees at 7 bases. This CDR3 has 16 amino acids. The germline CDR1 and CDR2 sequences are MNHEY and SMNVEV (reference sequence). After removal of 6 bases from V and 3 bases from J, the junction contained 11 bases not matched to a gene. For the CDR3, the DNA is TGTGCCAGCAGCCAAAACCCGGGGACAGACAATCAGCCCCAGCATTTT. It yields the protein CASSQNPGTDNQPQHF.

This clonotype was seen only a few times. The chain's CDR3 is CASSQVTGSNTEAFF. CDR3 nucleotides: TGTGCCAGCAGCCAAGTTACAGGCTCGAACACTGAAGCTTTCTTT. J is TRBJ1-1 and V is TRBV4-2; weak D call: TRBD1 (5 bases). V was trimmed by 1 base and J by 1 base, leaving 10 bases between them. This CDR3 region has 15 residues. The V gene's germline CDR1 is LGHNA and CDR2 YNFKEQ.

There are a few counts of this clonotype. The rearrangement uses TRBV19 and TRBJ1-1; 9 bases map to TRBD1. The CDR3 is 16 residues long. Trimming cost V 4 bases and J 6 bases; bases outside gene matches: 12. Germline V lookup: CDR1 LNHDA, CDR2 SQIVND (reference sequence). CDR3 loop: CASSKGNRGRDPEAFF. For the CDR3, the DNA is TGTGCCAGTAGTAAGGGGAACAGGGGGCGGGACCCTGAAGCTTTCTTT.